This TCR beta chain was captured by sequencing in a study of lymphopenia after photon versus proton radiotherapy. General observations from the study: Oligoclonal CD8+ Temra expansion after nadir drove photon patients' diversity drop. Relative stability marked proton patients; photon patients lost diversity and naive cells.

Clones were sequenced by immunoSEQ multiplex PCR, and TCRdb holds only the in-frame ones, with some missing. The data contain about 53,000 clones, 80% to 90% of them seen just once; the ten biggest clones take up approximately 31%. With respect to this clone: The antigen remains undetermined.

J lost 8 bases, V lost 3 bases, and 9 bases had no gene match. Germline V lookup: CDR1 SGDLS, CDR2 YYNGEE. This CDR3 has 15 residues. V usage is TRBV9 and J usage is TRBJ1-4; TRBD1 matches at 8 bases. The receptor was isolated from a man between 45 and 60 years old with gastric cancer. The sequenced sample was peripheral blood, obtained from a patient treated with photon-based radiotherapy. The CDR3 region is CASSDTGQGSEKLFF. CDR3 coding DNA: TGTGCCAGCAGCGACACAGGACAGGGCTCCGAAAAACTGTTTTTT.